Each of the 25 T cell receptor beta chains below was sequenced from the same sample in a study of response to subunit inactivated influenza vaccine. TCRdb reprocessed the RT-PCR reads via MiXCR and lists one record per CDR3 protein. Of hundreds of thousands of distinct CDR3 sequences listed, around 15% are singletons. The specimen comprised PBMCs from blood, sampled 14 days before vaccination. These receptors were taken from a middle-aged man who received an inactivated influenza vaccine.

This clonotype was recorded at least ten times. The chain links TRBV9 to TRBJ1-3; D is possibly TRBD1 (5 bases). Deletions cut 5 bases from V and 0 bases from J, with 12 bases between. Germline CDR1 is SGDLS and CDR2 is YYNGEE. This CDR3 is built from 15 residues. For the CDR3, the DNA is TGTGCCAGCAGTGGGGGGACCACCTCTGGAAACACCATATATTTT. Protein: CASSGGTTSGNTIYF.

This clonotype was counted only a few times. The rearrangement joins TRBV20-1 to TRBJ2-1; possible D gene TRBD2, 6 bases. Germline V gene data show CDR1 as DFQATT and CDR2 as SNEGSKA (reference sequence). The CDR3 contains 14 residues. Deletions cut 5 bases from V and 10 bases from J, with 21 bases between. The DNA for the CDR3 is TGCAGTGCTGGGCGGAGGGCCTTGGTAAGGGAGCAGTTCTTC. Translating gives CSAGRRALVREQFF.

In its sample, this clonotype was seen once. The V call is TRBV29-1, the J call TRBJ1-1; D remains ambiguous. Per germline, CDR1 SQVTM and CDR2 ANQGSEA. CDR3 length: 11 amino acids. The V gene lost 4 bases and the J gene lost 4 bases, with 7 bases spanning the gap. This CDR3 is CSVVDSTEAFF. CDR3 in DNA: TGCAGCGTTGTGGATAGCACTGAAGCTTTCTTT.

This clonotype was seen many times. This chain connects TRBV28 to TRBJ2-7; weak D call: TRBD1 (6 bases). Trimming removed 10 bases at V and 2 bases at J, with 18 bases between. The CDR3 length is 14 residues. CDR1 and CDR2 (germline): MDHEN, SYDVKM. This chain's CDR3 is CATSHGDITYEQYF. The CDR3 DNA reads TGTGCCACCTCCCATGGGGACATCACCTACGAGCAGTACTTC.

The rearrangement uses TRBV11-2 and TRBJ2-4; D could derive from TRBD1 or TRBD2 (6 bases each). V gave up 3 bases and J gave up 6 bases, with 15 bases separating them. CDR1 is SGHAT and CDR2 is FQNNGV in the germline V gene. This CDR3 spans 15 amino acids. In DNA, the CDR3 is TGTGCCAGCAGCTTCACAGGGTCAGCGGGAAACATTCAGTACTTC. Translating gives CASSFTGSAGNIQYF.

This CDR3 reads CASSPGQGRPENEKLFF. Here the CDR3 DNA reads TGTGCCAGCAGTCCCGGACAGGGTAGGCCCGAAAATGAAAAACTGTTTTTT. The chain recombines TRBV28 with TRBJ1-4, with TRBD1 matching 8 bases. Germline V gene sequence: CDR1 MDHEN, CDR2 SYDVKM. CDR3 length: 17 amino acids. V shed 5 bases, J shed 5 bases, and the junction held 13 bases outside the gene matches.

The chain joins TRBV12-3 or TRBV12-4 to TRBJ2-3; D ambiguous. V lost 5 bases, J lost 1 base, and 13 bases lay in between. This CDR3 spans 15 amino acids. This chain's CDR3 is CASSPSLVGTDTQYF. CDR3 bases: TGTGCCAGCAGTCCCAGCCTAGTCGGCACAGATACGCAGTATTTT.

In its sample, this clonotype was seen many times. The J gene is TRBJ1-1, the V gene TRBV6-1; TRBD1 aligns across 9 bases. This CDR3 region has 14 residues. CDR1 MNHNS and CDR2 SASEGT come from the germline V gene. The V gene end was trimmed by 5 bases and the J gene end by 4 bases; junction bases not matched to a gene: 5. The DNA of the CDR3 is TGTGCCAGCAGTACCCGGGACAGGGTCACTGAAGCTTTCTTT. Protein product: CASSTRDRVTEAFF.

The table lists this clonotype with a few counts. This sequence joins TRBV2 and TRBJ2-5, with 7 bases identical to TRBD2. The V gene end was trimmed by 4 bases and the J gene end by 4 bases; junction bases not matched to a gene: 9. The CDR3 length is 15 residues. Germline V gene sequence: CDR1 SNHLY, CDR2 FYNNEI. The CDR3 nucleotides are TGTGCCAGCAGTGGGATTAGCGGGCCTGTAGAGACCCAGTACTTC. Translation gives CASSGISGPVETQYF.

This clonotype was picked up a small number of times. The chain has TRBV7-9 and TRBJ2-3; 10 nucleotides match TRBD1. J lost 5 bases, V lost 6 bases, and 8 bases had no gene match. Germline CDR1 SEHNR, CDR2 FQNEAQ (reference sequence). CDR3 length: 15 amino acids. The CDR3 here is CASSTDRGQIDTQYF. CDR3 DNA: TGTGCCAGCAGTACCGACAGGGGGCAAATAGATACGCAGTATTTT.

The CDR3 is CASANGGGPQAQYF. The CDR3 DNA follows: TGTGCCAGCGCTAATGGAGGGGGCCCCCAGGCGCAGTATTTT. The chain links TRBV28 to TRBJ2-3, with D tentatively TRBD1 (7 bases). This CDR3 region has 14 residues. CDR1 is MDHEN and CDR2 is SYDVKM in the germline V gene. V was clipped by 8 bases and J by 10 bases, with 22 bases between them.

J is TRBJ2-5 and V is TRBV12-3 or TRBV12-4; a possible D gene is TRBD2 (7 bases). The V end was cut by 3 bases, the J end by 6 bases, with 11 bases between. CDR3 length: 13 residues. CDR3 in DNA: TGTGCCAGCAGTTTGGGGGGGCAGAAGACCCAGTACTTC. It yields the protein CASSLGGQKTQYF.

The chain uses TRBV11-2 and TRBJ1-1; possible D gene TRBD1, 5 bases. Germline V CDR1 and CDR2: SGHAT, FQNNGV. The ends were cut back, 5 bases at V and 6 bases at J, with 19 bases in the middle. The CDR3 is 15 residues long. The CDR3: CASSLLKGTLPEAFF. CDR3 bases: TGTGCCAGCAGCCTTCTAAAAGGGACCCTCCCTGAAGCTTTCTTT.

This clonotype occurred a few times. DNA of the CDR3: TGTGCCAGCAGTTTGGGTATCCCCAGAACCTACGAGCAGTACTTC. It translates to CASSLGIPRTYEQYF. The chain employs TRBV28 and TRBJ2-7; D remains ambiguous. Trimming took off 3 bases at V and 2 bases at J, with 14 bases between the two ends. The germline CDR1 and CDR2 sequences are MDHEN and SYDVKM. The CDR3 runs 15 residues.

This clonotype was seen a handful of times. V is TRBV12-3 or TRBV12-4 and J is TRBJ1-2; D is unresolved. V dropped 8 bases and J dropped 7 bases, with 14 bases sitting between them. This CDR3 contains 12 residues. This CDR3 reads CASVGNRRGYTF. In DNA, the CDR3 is TGTGCCAGCGTTGGAAACAGACGTGGCTACACCTTC.

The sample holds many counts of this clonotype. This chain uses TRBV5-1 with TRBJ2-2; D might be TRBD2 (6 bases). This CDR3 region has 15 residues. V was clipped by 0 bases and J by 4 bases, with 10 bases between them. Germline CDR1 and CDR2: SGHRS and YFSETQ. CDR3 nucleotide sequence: TGCGCCAGCAGCTTGGCGGGAGAAGTCACCGGGGAGCTGTTTTTT. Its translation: CASSLAGEVTGELFF.

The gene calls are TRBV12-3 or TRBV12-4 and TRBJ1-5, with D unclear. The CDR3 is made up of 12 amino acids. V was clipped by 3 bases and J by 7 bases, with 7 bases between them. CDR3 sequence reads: CASSFADQPQHF. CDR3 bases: TGTGCCAGCAGTTTCGCGGACCAGCCCCAGCATTTT.

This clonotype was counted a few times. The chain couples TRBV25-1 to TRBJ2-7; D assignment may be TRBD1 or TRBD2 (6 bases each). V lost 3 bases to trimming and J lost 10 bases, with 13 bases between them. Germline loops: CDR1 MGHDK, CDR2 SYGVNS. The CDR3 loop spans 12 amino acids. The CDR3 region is CASSDEQGGQYF. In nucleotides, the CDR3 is TGTGCCAGCAGTGACGAACAGGGAGGCCAGTACTTC.

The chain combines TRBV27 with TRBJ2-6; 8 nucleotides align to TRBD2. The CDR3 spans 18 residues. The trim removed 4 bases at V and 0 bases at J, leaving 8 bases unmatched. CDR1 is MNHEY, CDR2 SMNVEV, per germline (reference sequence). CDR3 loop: CASSYRTSWGSGANVLTF. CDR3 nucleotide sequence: TGTGCCAGCAGTTACAGGACTAGCTGGGGCTCTGGGGCCAACGTCCTGACTTTC.

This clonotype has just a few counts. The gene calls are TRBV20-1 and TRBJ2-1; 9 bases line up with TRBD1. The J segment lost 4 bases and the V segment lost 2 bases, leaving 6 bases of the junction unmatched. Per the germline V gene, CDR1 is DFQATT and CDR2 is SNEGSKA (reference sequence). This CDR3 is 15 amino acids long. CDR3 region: CSARSGTGPYNEQFF. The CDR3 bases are TGCAGTGCTAGATCCGGGACAGGGCCTTACAATGAGCAGTTCTTC.

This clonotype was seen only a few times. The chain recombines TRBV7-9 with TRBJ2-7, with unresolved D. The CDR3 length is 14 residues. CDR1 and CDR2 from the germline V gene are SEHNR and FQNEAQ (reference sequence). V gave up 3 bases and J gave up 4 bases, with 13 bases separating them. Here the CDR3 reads CASSLAQSFYEQYF. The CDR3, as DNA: TGTGCCAGCAGCTTGGCCCAATCCTTTTACGAGCAGTACTTC.

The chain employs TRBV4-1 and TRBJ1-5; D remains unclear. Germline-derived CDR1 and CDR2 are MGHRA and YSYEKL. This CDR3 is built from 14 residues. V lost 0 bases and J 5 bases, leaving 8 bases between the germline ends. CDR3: CASSQDLRDQPQHF. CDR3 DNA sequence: TGCGCCAGCAGCCAAGATTTGAGGGATCAGCCCCAGCATTTT.

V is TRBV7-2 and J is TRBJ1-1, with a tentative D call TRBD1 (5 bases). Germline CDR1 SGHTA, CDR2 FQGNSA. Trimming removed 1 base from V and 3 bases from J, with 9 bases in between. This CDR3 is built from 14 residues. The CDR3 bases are TGTGCCAGCAGCTTAGTAGGGGACCACACTGAAGCTTTCTTT. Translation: CASSLVGDHTEAFF.

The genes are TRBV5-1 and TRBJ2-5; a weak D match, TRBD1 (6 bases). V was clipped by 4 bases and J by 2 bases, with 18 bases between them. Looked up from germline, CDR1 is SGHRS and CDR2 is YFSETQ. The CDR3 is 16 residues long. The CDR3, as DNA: TGCGCCAGCAGCCTCAACCCGACAGGTGTACAAGAGACCCAGTACTTC. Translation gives CASSLNPTGVQETQYF.

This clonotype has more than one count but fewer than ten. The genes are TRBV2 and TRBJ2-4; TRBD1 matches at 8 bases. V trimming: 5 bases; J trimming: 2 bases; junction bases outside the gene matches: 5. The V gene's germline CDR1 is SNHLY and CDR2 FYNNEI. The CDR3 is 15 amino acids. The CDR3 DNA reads TGTGCCAGCAGTCGACAGGGGTCGACCAAAAACATTCAGTACTTC. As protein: CASSRQGSTKNIQYF.